These 19 T cell receptor beta chains originate from one sample sequenced in a study of blood T cell repertoires in COVID-19. Here immunoSEQ multiplex PCR was the method, and the copy in TCRdb shows in-frame clones only, minus some. The data show more than 75,000 clones, about 83% seen once. What was sequenced was peripheral blood. The receptors were gathered from a woman aged 70-85 years with acute or convalescent COVID-19.

The chain couples TRBV6-6 to TRBJ1-6; 7 bases are a match to TRBD1. J gave up 0 bases and V 5 bases, and 10 bases lay outside the gene matches. Germline V gene lookup returns CDR1 MNHNY and CDR2 SVGAGI (reference sequence). The CDR3 runs 18 residues. The CDR3 DNA reads TGTGCCAGCAGTCCGACCCGACAGGGAATCTCCTATAATTCACCCCTCCACTTT. It translates to CASSPTRQGISYNSPLHF.

The chain couples TRBV10-2 to TRBJ1-1; D is perhaps TRBD1 (5 bases). Trimming shortened V by 2 bases and J by 2 bases, and 9 bases separated the two germline ends. There are 14 residues in the CDR3. Germline CDR1 is WSHSY and CDR2 is SAAADI. DNA for the CDR3: TGCGCCAGCAGTGAGCCGGGGGGAAACACTGAAGCTTTCTTT. Its translation: CASSEPGGNTEAFF.

V usage is TRBV10-3 and J usage is TRBJ2-3; 8 nucleotides agree with TRBD2. Germline values: CDR1 ENHRY, CDR2 SYGVKD. The CDR3 is made up of 18 amino acids. Trimming took 0 bases from V and 1 from J; bases not matched to a gene: 9. This CDR3 reads CAISESTGGASGTDTQYF. The CDR3 nucleotides read TGTGCCATCAGTGAGTCGACCGGGGGGGCATCTGGCACAGATACGCAGTATTTT.

The chain has TRBV5-1 and TRBJ2-3, with TRBD2 matching over 8 bases. The CDR3 has 17 amino acids. V was clipped by 0 bases and J by 0 bases; unmatched bases: 6. Germline CDR1 SGHRS, CDR2 YFSETQ. The chain's CDR3 is CASSLASGGGSTDTQYF. CDR3 in DNA: TGCGCCAGCAGCTTGGCCTCGGGCGGGGGGAGCACAGATACGCAGTATTTT. The entire variable domain, with the rest obtained from reference TRBV5-1 and TRBJ2-3, is as follows: KAGVTQTPRYLIKTRGQQVTLSCSPISGHRSVSWYQQTPGQGLQFLFEYFSETQRNKGNFPGRFSGRQFSNSRSEMNVSTLELGDSALYLCASSLASGGGSTDTQYFGPGTRLTVL.

The gene calls are TRBV28 and TRBJ2-1, with 15 bases that match TRBD2. Germline CDR1 and CDR2: MDHEN and SYDVKM. V trimming: 5 bases; J trimming: 9 bases; junction bases outside the gene matches: 8. This CDR3 spans 16 amino acids. CDR3 in amino acids: CASSRTSGGGGGEQFF. The CDR3 coding sequence is TGTGCCAGCAGTCGGACTAGCGGGGGGGGTGGCGGTGAGCAGTTCTTC.

The chain couples TRBV9 to TRBJ2-7; the D is unclear. Germline CDR1 and CDR2: SGDLS and YYNGEE. This CDR3 is 15 amino acids long. Trimming removed 3 bases at V and 3 bases at J, with 16 bases between. CDR3 coding DNA: TGTGCCAGCAGCGCACATACAGAGCACTTCTACGAGCAGTACGTC. The encoded protein is CASSAHTEHFYEQYV.

The V gene is TRBV7-7, the J gene TRBJ2-1; D is perhaps TRBD2 (6 bases). The CDR3 loop spans 15 amino acids. Trimming took 1 base from V and 4 from J, leaving 11 bases between them. Germline lookup yields CDR1 SSHAT and CDR2 FNYEAQ (reference sequence). The CDR3 nucleotides are TGTGCCAGCAGCTTAGTGGCGGGACGGTACAATGAGCAGTTCTTC. Translation: CASSLVAGRYNEQFF.

The chain links TRBV5-1 to TRBJ1-1; D possibly corresponds to TRBD1 (5 bases). This CDR3 has 15 amino acids. V gave up 0 bases and J gave up 3 bases, with 12 bases separating them. CDR1 SGHRS and CDR2 YFSETQ come from the germline V gene. CDR3 amino acids: CASSLARRGDTEAFF. CDR3 nucleotide sequence: TGCGCCAGCAGCTTGGCCAGGAGGGGAGACACTGAAGCTTTCTTT.

The chain joins TRBV7-6 to TRBJ2-1, with TRBD1 as a possible D gene (6 bases). Germline V CDR1 and CDR2: SGHVS, FNYEAQ. The CDR3 runs 14 residues. V shed 3 bases and J shed 6 bases, with 12 bases lying between them. CDR3 sequence (DNA): TGTGCCAGCAGCTTCTATCTAGGGGGCAATGAGCAGTTCTTC. Protein product: CASSFYLGGNEQFF.

The chain couples TRBV12-3 or TRBV12-4 to TRBJ2-5; D unresolved. The ends were cut back, 6 bases at V and 5 bases at J, with 10 bases in the middle. This CDR3 has 12 amino acids. The CDR3 reads CASSPYGETQYF. The CDR3 DNA is TGTGCCAGCAGCCCCTATGGTGAGACCCAGTACTTC.

V is TRBV27 and J is TRBJ1-2; tentative D call: TRBD1 (5 bases). This CDR3 comprises 13 residues. Germline assignment: CDR1 MNHEY and CDR2 SMNVEV (reference sequence). V lost 6 bases, J lost 5 bases, and 13 bases lay in between. The DNA for the CDR3 is TGTGCCAGCAGCTCGACAGATCTTTATGGCTACACCTTC. Translating gives CASSSTDLYGYTF.

This chain connects TRBV7-9 to TRBJ2-2, with D hard to call. CDR3 size: 15 residues. V was clipped by 5 bases and J by 3 bases, with 13 bases between them. Germline CDR1 SEHNR, CDR2 FQNEAQ (reference sequence). CDR3 residues: CASSAGGFDTGELFF. The CDR3 DNA is TGTGCCAGCAGCGCAGGTGGCTTTGACACCGGGGAGCTGTTTTTT.

This rearrangement joins TRBV27 to TRBJ1-2; D unresolved. V was trimmed by 3 bases and J by 8 bases, leaving 13 bases between them. Per the germline V gene, CDR1 is MNHEY and CDR2 is SMNVEV (reference sequence). The CDR3 is 13 amino acids. The CDR3 spells CASSFGVGSGYTF. The CDR3 coding sequence is TGTGCCAGCAGTTTCGGGGTGGGCTCCGGCTACACCTTC.

The rearrangement links TRBV7-2 to TRBJ1-2; D uncertain. Trimming stripped 5 bases from V and 5 bases from J, with 9 bases between. Germline values: CDR1 SGHTA, CDR2 FQGNSA. CDR3 size: 12 residues. The CDR3: CASSPEVYGYTF. The CDR3 region has the DNA TGTGCCAGCAGCCCTGAGGTGTATGGCTACACCTTC. Full variable domain (missing parts from reference TRBV7-2 and TRBJ1-2): GAGVSQSPSNKVTEKGKDVELRCDPISGHTALYWYRQSLGQGLEFLIYFQGNSAPDKSGLPSDRFSAERTGGSVSTLTIQRTQQEDSAVYLCASSPEVYGYTFGSGTRLTVV.

The rearrangement uses TRBV7-9 and TRBJ1-2; TRBD1 matches 10 bases. CDR1 SEHNR and CDR2 FQNEAQ come from the germline V gene (reference sequence). The CDR3 is 15 amino acids. Trimming removed 5 bases from V and 4 bases from J; junction bases left unmatched: 7. In DNA form, the CDR3 reads TGTGCCAGCAGCAACGGACAGGGGGGAAGCTATGGCTACACCTTC. It encodes CASSNGQGGSYGYTF.

The J gene is TRBJ2-3, the V gene TRBV10-1; the match to TRBD2 covers 11 bases. There are 16 residues in the CDR3. CDR1 is WNHNN and CDR2 is SYGVQD in the germline V gene (reference sequence). V dropped 0 bases and J dropped 1; count of bases not matched to a gene: 0. The DNA of the CDR3 is TGCGCCAGCAGTGAGTCGACTAGCGGGGGCACAGATACGCAGTATTTT. This gives the protein CASSESTSGGTDTQYF.

This sequence joins TRBV5-6 and TRBJ1-1; D is possibly TRBD1 (6 bases). V gave up 0 bases and J gave up 5 bases, with 11 bases separating them. The CDR3 is 14 residues long. Germline CDR1 is SGHDT and CDR2 is YYEEEE. The CDR3 loop reads CASSLVRGGTEAFF. In DNA, the CDR3 is TGTGCCAGCAGCTTGGTCAGGGGAGGGACTGAAGCTTTCTTT.

The V gene is TRBV9, the J gene TRBJ2-3; TRBD2 agrees at 13 bases. This CDR3 comprises 17 residues. The germline V gene has CDR1 SGDLS and CDR2 YYNGEE. V dropped 0 bases and J dropped 4; count of bases not matched to a gene: 5. This CDR3 reads CASSVERTSGSADTQYF. The CDR3 coding sequence is TGTGCCAGCAGCGTAGAAAGGACTAGCGGGAGTGCAGATACGCAGTATTTT.

This clone was counted between two and nine times. The chain recombines TRBV19 with TRBJ1-2; 7 bases line up with TRBD1. With V trimmed by 5 bases and J by 6 bases, 9 bases remained unmatched. CDR1 is LNHDA, CDR2 SQIVND, per germline (reference sequence). The CDR3 spans 14 residues. The CDR3 DNA reads as TGTGCCAGTAGTGCAGGGACAGTGGTCAATGGCTACACCTTC. The encoded protein is CASSAGTVVNGYTF.